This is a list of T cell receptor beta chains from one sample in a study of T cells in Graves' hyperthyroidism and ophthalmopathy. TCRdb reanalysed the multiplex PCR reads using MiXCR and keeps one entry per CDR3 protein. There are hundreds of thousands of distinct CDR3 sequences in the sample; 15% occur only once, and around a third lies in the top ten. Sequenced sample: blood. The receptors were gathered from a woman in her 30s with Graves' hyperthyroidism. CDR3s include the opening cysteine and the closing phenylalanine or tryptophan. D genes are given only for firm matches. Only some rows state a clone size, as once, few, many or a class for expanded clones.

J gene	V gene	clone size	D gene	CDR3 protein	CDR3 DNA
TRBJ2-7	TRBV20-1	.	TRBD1	CSATDRGRSYEQYF	TGCAGTGCCACGGACAGGGGGCGATCCTACGAGCAGTACTTC
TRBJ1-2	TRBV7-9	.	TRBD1	CASSPRTGDYGYTF	TGTGCCAGCAGCCCCCGGACAGGGGATTATGGCTACACCTTC
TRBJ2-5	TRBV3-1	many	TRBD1	CASSLRLGQGALFPQYF	TGTGCCAGCAGCCTAAGATTGGGGCAGGGGGCTTTATTTCCCCAGTACTTC
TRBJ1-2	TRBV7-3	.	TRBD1	CASGTADGYTF	TGTGCCAGTGGGACAGCCGATGGCTACACCTTC
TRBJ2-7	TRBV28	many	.	CASSIRDSTYEQYF	TGTGCCAGCTCAATCCGGGACTCCACCTACGAGCAGTACTTC
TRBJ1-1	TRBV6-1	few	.	CASRGSFMDTEAFF	TGTGCCAGCAGGGGGAGTTTCATGGACACTGAAGCTTTCTTT
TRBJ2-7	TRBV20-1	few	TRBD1	CSASDPQGAAYEQYF	TGCAGTGCATCTGATCCTCAGGGGGCGGCCTACGAGCAGTACTTC
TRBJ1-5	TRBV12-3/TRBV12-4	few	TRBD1	CASSSDLDRPTAQHF	TGTGCCAGCAGTTCCGACCTGGACAGGCCGACGGCCCAGCATTTT
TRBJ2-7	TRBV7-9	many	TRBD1	CASSLYGTGSSEQYF	TGTGCCAGCAGCTTATACGGGACAGGTTCGTCGGAGCAGTACTTC
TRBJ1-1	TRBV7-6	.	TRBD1	CASSLAPGQGAQGTEAFF	TGTGCCAGCAGCTTAGCTCCGGGACAGGGGGCCCAGGGGACTGAAGCTTTCTTT
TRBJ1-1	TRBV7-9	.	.	CASSLLKVGGLNTEAFF	TGTGCCAGCAGCCTCCTTAAGGTTGGGGGCCTGAACACTGAAGCTTTCTTT
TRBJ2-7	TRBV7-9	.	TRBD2	CASSRAGGQSEQYF	TGTGCCAGCAGCCGAGCGGGAGGGCAGAGCGAGCAGTACTTC
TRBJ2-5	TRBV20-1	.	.	CSARITGRRETQYF	TGCAGTGCTAGAATCACAGGGAGGAGAGAGACCCAGTACTTC
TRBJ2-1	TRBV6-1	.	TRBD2	CAGPLAGGPPCSYNEQFF	TGTGCCGGACCCCTAGCGGGAGGCCCTCCCTGCTCCTACAATGAGCAGTTCTTC
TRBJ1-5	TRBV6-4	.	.	CASRVQGVYSNQPQHF	TGTGCCAGCAGAGTACAGGGAGTTTATAGCAATCAGCCCCAGCATTTT
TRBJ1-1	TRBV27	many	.	CASSLWLFGSEAFF	TGTGCCAGCAGTTTATGGCTCTTCGGGAGTGAAGCTTTCTTT
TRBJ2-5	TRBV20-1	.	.	CSAIGGSGQTQYF	TGCAGTGCTATTGGAGGGAGTGGACAGACCCAGTACTTC
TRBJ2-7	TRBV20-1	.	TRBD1	CSAGGQGGSIGYEQYF	TGCAGTGCTGGGGGACAGGGAGGAAGCATAGGTTACGAGCAGTACTTC
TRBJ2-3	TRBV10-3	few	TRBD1	CAISEPTRGHTDTQYF	TGTGCCATCAGTGAGCCCACCAGGGGGCACACAGATACGCAGTATTTT
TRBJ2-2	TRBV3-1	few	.	CASSRSLANTGELFF	TGTGCCAGCAGCCGTAGTCTAGCGAACACCGGGGAGCTGTTTTTT
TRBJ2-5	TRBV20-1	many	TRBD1	CSASSTGALGETQYF	TGCAGTGCTAGCTCGACAGGGGCATTGGGTGAGACCCAGTACTTC
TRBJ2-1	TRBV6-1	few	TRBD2	CSSGDYNEQFF	TGCTCTAGCGGGGACTACAATGAGCAGTTCTTC
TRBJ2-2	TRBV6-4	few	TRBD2	CASSEGLATSAGTGELFF	TGTGCCAGCAGTGAGGGACTAGCGACAAGTGCGGGCACCGGGGAGCTGTTTTTT
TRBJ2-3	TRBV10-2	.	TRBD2	CASRPTSGRAADTQYF	TGCGCCAGCAGGCCCACCAGCGGGAGGGCCGCAGATACGCAGTATTTT
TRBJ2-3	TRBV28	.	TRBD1	CASSSPGQGSFGGPPDTQYF	TGTGCCAGCAGTTCTCCGGGACAGGGGAGCTTCGGAGGGCCTCCAGATACGCAGTATTTT
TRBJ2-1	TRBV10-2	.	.	CASSESSGRFF	TGCGCCAGCAGTGAGTCTAGCGGTAGGTTCTTC
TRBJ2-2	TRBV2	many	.	CASTAGSGWTGELFF	TGTGCCAGCACGGCTGGGTCCGGTTGGACCGGGGAGCTGTTTTTT
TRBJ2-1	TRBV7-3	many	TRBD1	CASSFMGQGGNEQFF	TGTGCCAGCAGCTTTATGGGACAGGGGGGCAATGAGCAGTTCTTC
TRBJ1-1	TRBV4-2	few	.	CASSLSGKLNTEAFF	TGTGCCAGCAGCCTCAGCGGGAAATTGAACACTGAAGCTTTCTTT
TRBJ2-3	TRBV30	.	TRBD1	CAKGQTSSTDTQYF	TGTGCCAAGGGACAGACTTCTAGCACAGATACGCAGTATTTT
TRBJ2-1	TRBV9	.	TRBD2	CASSVDLAGAYNEQFF	TGTGCCAGCAGCGTAGACCTAGCGGGAGCCTACAATGAGCAGTTCTTC
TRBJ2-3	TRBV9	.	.	CASSARGTHTDTQYF	TGTGCCAGCAGCGCCCGGGGGACTCACACAGATACGCAGTATTTT